This T cell receptor (beta chain) is from a study of naive and memory T cell subsets. The study, taken as a whole, reports: A few larger clonotypes appeared in naive repertoires, especially CD8, possibly memory cells re-expressing CD45RA.

Four subsets defined by CD45RA and CD27 were sorted after CD3, CD4, CD8 and live/dead staining. There are many counts of this clonotype. Antigen specificity is unknown. The beta constant-region primer was an equimolar mix of two oligonucleotides covering TRBC1 and TRBC2. Four rounds of PCR amplified the ligated cDNA using nested alpha and beta constant-region primers plus SP2. Via MiXCR, TCRdb re-called the UMI-ligation and nested PCR reads, giving one row per CDR3 protein. The sample contains 99,000 or so distinct CDR3 sequences, more than 12% of which appear only once. Material: naive CD8+ T cells from blood. This receptor was identified in a human donor in good health.

The CDR3 loop is CASSPATGTGNEQYF. In DNA, the CDR3 is TGCGCCAGCAGCCCCGCAACCGGGACAGGGAACGAGCAGTACTTC. This chain connects TRBV4-3 to TRBJ2-7, with 9 bases that match TRBD1. Germline V gene lookup returns CDR1 LGHNA and CDR2 YSLEER. Trimming removed 4 bases from V and 5 bases from J; junction bases left unmatched: 9. The CDR3 covers 15 residues.